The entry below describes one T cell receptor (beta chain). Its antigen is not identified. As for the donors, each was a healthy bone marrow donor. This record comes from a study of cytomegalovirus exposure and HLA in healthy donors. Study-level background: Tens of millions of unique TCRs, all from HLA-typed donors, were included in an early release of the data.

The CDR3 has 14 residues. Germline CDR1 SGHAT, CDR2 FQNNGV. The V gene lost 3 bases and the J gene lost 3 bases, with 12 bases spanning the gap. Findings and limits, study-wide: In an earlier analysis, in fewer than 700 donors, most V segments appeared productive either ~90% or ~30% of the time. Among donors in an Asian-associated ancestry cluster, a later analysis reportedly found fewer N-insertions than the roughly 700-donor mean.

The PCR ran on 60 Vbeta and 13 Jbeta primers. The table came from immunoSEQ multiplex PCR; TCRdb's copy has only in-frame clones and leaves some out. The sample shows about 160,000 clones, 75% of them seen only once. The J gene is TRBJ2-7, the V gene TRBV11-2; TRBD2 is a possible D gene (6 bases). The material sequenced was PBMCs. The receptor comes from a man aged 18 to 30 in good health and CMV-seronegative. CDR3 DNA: TGTGCCAGCAGCTTCTGGGGGGAGGACTACGAGCAGTACTTC. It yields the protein CASSFWGEDYEQYF.